This is a list of T cell receptor beta chains from one sample in a study of lymphopenia after photon versus proton radiotherapy. Generated by immunoSEQ multiplex PCR, the TCRdb table keeps only in-frame clones and is missing some. Among 150,000 to 200,000 clones listed, about 88% were seen once. Sequenced material: peripheral blood, taken from a patient treated with photon-based radiotherapy. The origin of the receptors is a man between 50 and 59 years old with gastric cancer. Each CDR3 is given without its conserved first and last residue. The order of the fields is CDR3 protein, V gene, J gene, D gene. D genes are given only for firm matches.

cdr3_aa: ATSKRLADNEQF; v_call: TRBV15; j_call: TRBJ2-1; d_call: TRBD2
cdr3_aa: ASSLHYEQY; v_call: TRBV14; j_call: TRBJ2-7; d_call: NA
cdr3_aa: ASSYSGQGSKGEQY; v_call: TRBV6-5; j_call: TRBJ2-7; d_call: NA
cdr3_aa: ASSLAQTESYSYEQY; v_call: TRBV5-5; j_call: TRBJ2-7; d_call: NA
cdr3_aa: ASSMRAHSNQPQH; v_call: TRBV19; j_call: TRBJ1-5; d_call: NA
cdr3_aa: ASSINRGNYGYT; v_call: TRBV7-9; j_call: TRBJ1-2; d_call: TRBD1
cdr3_aa: ASSLGYRGRVNNEQF; v_call: TRBV19; j_call: TRBJ2-1; d_call: TRBD1
cdr3_aa: AISVDQTANEQF; v_call: TRBV10-3; j_call: TRBJ2-1; d_call: NA
cdr3_aa: ASSLGNTGELF; v_call: TRBV5-1; j_call: TRBJ2-2; d_call: NA
cdr3_aa: ASSPRERYNEQF; v_call: TRBV11-3; j_call: TRBJ2-1; d_call: NA
cdr3_aa: ASSAGETGELF; v_call: TRBV9; j_call: TRBJ2-2; d_call: NA
cdr3_aa: ASSLLSGGLAGETQY; v_call: TRBV28; j_call: TRBJ2-5; d_call: TRBD2
cdr3_aa: ASSPQENTGELF; v_call: TRBV18; j_call: TRBJ2-2; d_call: NA
cdr3_aa: ASRAQGAVYGYT; v_call: TRBV28; j_call: TRBJ1-2; d_call: TRBD1
cdr3_aa: ASAEQGNSEAF; v_call: TRBV12-5; j_call: TRBJ1-1; d_call: TRBD1
cdr3_aa: AWVPDSYEQY; v_call: TRBV30; j_call: TRBJ2-7; d_call: NA
cdr3_aa: AISSGEQETQY; v_call: TRBV10-3; j_call: TRBJ2-5; d_call: NA
cdr3_aa: ASSLAQSGSWPGELF; v_call: TRBV7-2; j_call: TRBJ2-2; d_call: TRBD2
cdr3_aa: ASTSDRGLYGYT; v_call: TRBV6-1; j_call: TRBJ1-2; d_call: TRBD1
cdr3_aa: ATSRDRARGNTEAF; v_call: TRBV15; j_call: TRBJ1-1; d_call: NA
cdr3_aa: AISELGSGRAKEGEQF; v_call: TRBV10-3; j_call: TRBJ2-1; d_call: TRBD2
cdr3_aa: ASSIGPKLAGAADTQY; v_call: TRBV19; j_call: TRBJ2-3; d_call: TRBD2
cdr3_aa: AWGSGKNNEQF; v_call: TRBV30; j_call: TRBJ2-1; d_call: TRBD2
cdr3_aa: ASSGRLAGVYEQY; v_call: TRBV5-8; j_call: TRBJ2-7; d_call: TRBD2
cdr3_aa: ASSQHSPRDRDYEQY; v_call: TRBV4-1; j_call: TRBJ2-7; d_call: TRBD1